The clone carrying this T cell receptor (beta chain) was observed a handful of times. Its specificity is not known. RNA transcripts served as template for amplifying TCR beta CDR3 sequences. HTBI primers were used in a first-round RT-PCR, which preceded a second-round multiplex PCR. MiXCR was run by TCRdb on the multiplex PCR reads, yielding one entry per CDR3 protein. The sample yields hundreds of thousands of distinct CDR3 sequences, over 20% seen once. This record belongs to a study of Graves' ophthalmopathy and Graves' hyperthyroidism. Study-wide results and limits: Most thyroid clonotypes expanded beyond 0.001 frequency were also found in blood.

The sample taken for sequencing was peripheral blood. The TCR was taken from a woman under 30 with stable Graves' hyperthyroidism.

This chain's CDR3 is CASSILTGYGYTF. Written as DNA, the CDR3 is TGTGCCAGTAGTATTTTGACTGGCTATGGCTACACCTTC. The chain carries TRBV19 and TRBJ1-2; no reliable D call. The CDR3 runs to 13 residues. Per germline, CDR1 LNHDA and CDR2 SQIVND (reference sequence). The V gene lost 3 bases and the J gene lost 4 bases, with 9 bases spanning the gap.